The 2 T cell receptor beta chains listed next were all sequenced from one sample in a study of T cell responses to AZD1222 COVID-19 vaccine. The assay was immunoSEQ multiplex PCR, and TCRdb's table has in-frame clones only and misses some. This sample yields about 190,000 clones, of which just over 90% are seen a single time; roughly 0.99% belongs to the top ten. The sample was peripheral blood, taken on day 0 of AZD1222 vaccination. Receptors were obtained from an adult in good health.

The chain employs TRBV7-9 and TRBJ2-3; TRBD2 matches 14 bases. The CDR3 loop spans 16 amino acids. V lost 4 bases to trimming and J lost 0 bases; unmatched junction nucleotides: 0. Germline loops: CDR1 SEHNR, CDR2 FQNEAQ (reference sequence). In DNA, the CDR3 is TGTGCCAGCAGCTGGACTAGCGGGAGGAGCACAGATACGCAGTATTTT. Its protein is CASSWTSGRSTDTQYF.

The rearrangement joins TRBV5-1 to TRBJ2-7; no firm D call. The germline V gene has CDR1 SGHRS and CDR2 YFSETQ. Trimming pared 6 bases from V and 8 bases from J, leaving 18 bases between. The CDR3 extends over 13 amino acids. The CDR3 DNA sequence: TGCGCCAGCACCGTGGATGGGGTTACTAAGCAGTACTTC. Protein sequence: CASTVDGVTKQYF.